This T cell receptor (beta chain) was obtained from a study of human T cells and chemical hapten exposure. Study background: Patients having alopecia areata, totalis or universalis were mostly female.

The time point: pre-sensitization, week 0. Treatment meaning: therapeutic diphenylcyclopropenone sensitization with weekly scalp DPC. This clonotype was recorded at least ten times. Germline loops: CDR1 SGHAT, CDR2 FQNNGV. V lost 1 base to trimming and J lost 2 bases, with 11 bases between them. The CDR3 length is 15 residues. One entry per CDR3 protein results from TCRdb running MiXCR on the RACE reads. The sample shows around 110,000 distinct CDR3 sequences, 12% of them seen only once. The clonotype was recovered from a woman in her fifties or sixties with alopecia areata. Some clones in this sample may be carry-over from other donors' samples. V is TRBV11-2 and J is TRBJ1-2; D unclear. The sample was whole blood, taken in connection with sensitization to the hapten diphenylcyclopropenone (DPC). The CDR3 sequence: CASSLGEGGNYGYTF. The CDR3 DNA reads TGTGCCAGCAGCTTAGGGGAGGGCGGCAACTATGGCTACACCTTC. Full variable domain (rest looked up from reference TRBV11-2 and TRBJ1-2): EAGVAQSPRYKIIEKRQSVAFWCNPISGHATLYWYQQILGQGPKLLIQFQNNGVVDDSQLPKDRFSAERLKGVDSTLKIQPAKLEDSAVYLCASSLGEGGNYGYTFGSGTRLTVV.